The present T cell receptor beta chain was sequenced within a study of T cell responses to AZD1222 COVID-19 vaccine. Findings of the study overall: White British people made up most donors, females outnumbered males, and clonal diversity was possibly underestimated. When two AZD1222 doses had been given, Spike-specific TCR breadth and depth rose. Recipients of AZD1222 seropositive at baseline numbered only 6 or 7. The repertoires were collected only after the peak T cell response.

CDR1 is LNHDA, CDR2 SQIVND, per germline (reference sequence). The length of the CDR3 is 14 residues. Trimming cost V 10 bases and J 2 bases; bases outside gene matches: 8. Details on this clone: Antigen specificity is unknown.

Some clones are missing from TCRdb's copy, which holds only in-frame ones; the method was immunoSEQ multiplex PCR. The sample includes just under 90,000 clones, around 88% of them seen just once. This sequence originates from an adult in good health. J is TRBJ2-4 and V is TRBV19, with 7 bases identical to TRBD1. Sequencing used peripheral blood, obtained on day 0 of MenACWY control vaccination. This CDR3 is CATRRQGPKNIQYF. The CDR3 nucleotides are TGTGCCACCCGACGACAGGGCCCCAAAAACATTCAGTACTTC.